Following are 29 T cell receptor beta chains from one sample sequenced in a study of read filtering for tumor transcriptome and immune sequencing. This library used about 400 ng RNA and molecular barcoded adaptors spanning alpha/delta and beta/gamma chains. TCRdb reanalysed the reads using MiXCR and keeps one entry per CDR3 protein. The sample contains fewer than 100,000 distinct CDR3 sequences, more than 9% of which appear only once. Source material: a population of CD138-negative cells sorted from bone marrow. The receptors derive from a donor aged 40 or older with multiple myeloma.

The table lists this clonotype with a few counts. The chain is built from TRBV28 and TRBJ2-7; D might be TRBD1 (5 bases). V lost 6 bases and J 5 bases, leaving 17 bases between the germline ends. Germline CDR1 MDHEN, CDR2 SYDVKM. The CDR3 is 14 amino acids. The chain's CDR3 is CASSTFQGRNEQYF. The CDR3 bases are TGTGCCAGCAGCACATTCCAGGGCAGGAACGAGCAGTACTTC.

This clonotype was recorded at least ten times. V is TRBV5-1 and J is TRBJ1-5; D remains unclear. Deletions cut 4 bases from V and 3 bases from J, with 11 bases between. CDR3 length equals 14 residues. Germline V gives CDR1 SGHRS, CDR2 YFSETQ. CDR3 residues: CASSIDGSNQPQHF. Here the CDR3 DNA reads TGCGCCAGCAGCATCGACGGCTCCAATCAGCCCCAGCATTTT. Full variable domain (remainder filled in from reference TRBV5-1 and TRBJ1-5): KAGVTQTPRYLIKTRGQQVTLSCSPISGHRSVSWYQQTPGQGLQFLFEYFSETQRNKGNFPGRFSGRQFSNSRSEMNVSTLELGDSALYLCASSIDGSNQPQHFGDGTRLSIL.

The table lists this clonotype with a few counts. Possible read error: a much larger clone is one base away. The J gene is TRBJ2-7, the V gene TRBV6-1, with no clear D. This CDR3 region has 15 residues. V was cut by 3 bases and J by 2 bases, with 14 bases left in between. The germline gives CDR1 MNHNS, CDR2 SASEGT. The DNA of the CDR3 is TGTGCCAGCAGTGACAGATACCCCGGGCCCTACGAGCAGTACTTC. Translating it yields CASSDRYPGPYEQYF.

The table lists this clonotype with many counts. The CDR3 sequence: CASSPGLAADTQYF. DNA for the CDR3: TGTGCCAGCAGCCCGGGACTAGCGGCAGATACGCAGTATTTT. The J gene is TRBJ2-3, the V gene TRBV7-9; TRBD2 agrees at 11 bases. There are 14 residues in the CDR3. With 5 bases clipped from V and 4 bases from J, the junction kept 2 bases outside the gene matches. Per germline, CDR1 SEHNR and CDR2 FQNEAQ (reference sequence).

The sample holds many counts of this clonotype. The J gene is TRBJ2-1, the V gene TRBV20-1; 7 bases are a match to TRBD1. The CDR3 sequence is 12 residues long. V trimming: 6 bases; J trimming: 12 bases; junction bases outside the gene matches: 11. Germline-derived CDR1 and CDR2 are DFQATT and SNEGSKA (reference sequence). The CDR3 loop is CSATTSGQTQFF. Written as DNA, the CDR3 is TGCAGTGCCACAACCTCGGGACAGACGCAGTTCTTC.

This clonotype came up many times. The chain couples TRBV6-2 or TRBV6-3 to TRBJ2-1, with D maybe TRBD2 (7 bases). The CDR3 covers 14 residues. The germline CDR1 and CDR2 sequences are MNHEY and SVGEGT. The ends were cut back, 6 bases at V and 2 bases at J, with 11 bases in the middle. The CDR3 nucleotides read TGTGCCAGCAGAAGGGGGGGGGCCTACAATGAGCAGTTCTTC. Its translation is CASRRGGAYNEQFF.

There are many counts of this clonotype. V usage is TRBV7-9 and J usage is TRBJ1-5; D ambiguous. CDR1 is SEHNR, CDR2 FQNEAQ, per germline (reference sequence). Trimming left V 2 bases short and J 0 bases short, with 5 bases between. The CDR3 loop spans 14 amino acids. The CDR3 nucleotides read TGTGCCAGCAGCTTATCGAATAGCAATCAGCCCCAGCATTTT. Protein product: CASSLSNSNQPQHF.

About this clonotype itself: With a much larger clone just one base away, this may be a read error. This chain joins TRBV13 and TRBJ2-1, with D hard to call. This CDR3 is built from 17 residues. Germline V lookup: CDR1 PRHDT, CDR2 FYEKMQ (reference sequence). The germline V and J ends were trimmed by 1 base and 3 bases, with 16 bases remaining between them. The CDR3 DNA follows: TGTGCCAGCAGCTTAGTTGGTGCTTTCTCCGACTACAATGAGCAGTTCTTC. Encoded protein: CASSLVGAFSDYNEQFF.

At least ten counts were recorded for this clonotype. V gene TRBV10-3 combines with J gene TRBJ1-1; no definite D call. The CDR3 extends over 15 amino acids. V gave up 7 bases and J gave up 6 bases, with 21 bases separating them. Germline CDR1 is ENHRY and CDR2 is SYGVKD. The chain's CDR3 is CAIMTSAGLLAEAFF. In DNA form, the CDR3 reads TGTGCCATCATGACCTCGGCCGGGCTTCTGGCTGAAGCTTTCTTT.

This clonotype was detected ten times or more. The chain combines TRBV5-1 with TRBJ2-1; D uncertain. The ends were cut back, 3 bases at V and 0 bases at J, with 13 bases in the middle. The CDR3 runs 16 residues. CDR1 and CDR2 (germline): SGHRS, YFSETQ. The CDR3 protein is CASSWYRSSSYNEQFF. The CDR3 nucleotides are TGCGCCAGCAGCTGGTATAGGTCGAGCTCCTACAATGAGCAGTTCTTC.

This clonotype was counted ten times or more. The gene calls are TRBV25-1 and TRBJ2-1; 12 bases match TRBD2. Germline V CDR1 and CDR2: MGHDK, SYGVNS. V lost 3 bases to trimming and J lost 8 bases; unmatched junction nucleotides: 2. CDR3 length: 14 amino acids. The CDR3 is CASSEASGRDEQFF. The CDR3, as DNA: TGTGCCAGCAGTGAGGCTAGCGGGAGGGATGAGCAGTTCTTC.

The V call is TRBV5-1, the J call TRBJ2-7; D is unclear. The length of the CDR3 is 11 residues. V was clipped by 0 bases and J by 6 bases, with 4 bases between them. The germline CDR1 and CDR2 sequences are SGHRS and YFSETQ. The CDR3 spells CASSLGFEQYF. CDR3 DNA sequence: TGCGCCAGCAGCTTGGGCTTCGAGCAGTACTTC.

With respect to this clonotype: With a much larger clone just one base away, this may be a read error. This rearrangement joins TRBV6-1 to TRBJ2-5; 8 positions match TRBD1. This CDR3 region has 15 residues. Germline CDR1 reads MNHNS; CDR2 reads SASEGT. V trimming: 1 base; J trimming: 5 bases; junction bases outside the gene matches: 6. Here the CDR3 DNA reads TGTGCCAGCAGTGAAGGGACAGGGTGCGCGGAGACCCAGTACTTC. Translating it yields CASSEGTGCAETQYF.

This clonotype was seen at least ten times. This chain joins TRBV12-3 or TRBV12-4 and TRBJ2-3, with 8 bases that match TRBD2. Germline trimming cut 5 bases from V and 1 base from J; bases unmatched to any gene: 5. CDR3 length equals 15 residues. The CDR3 region has the DNA TGTGCCAGCAGTCAAGCGGGAGTCCGCACAGATACGCAGTATTTT. This encodes CASSQAGVRTDTQYF.

Ten or more counts support this clonotype. This rearrangement joins TRBV28 to TRBJ1-2; perhaps TRBD1 as D (5 bases). This CDR3 spans 15 amino acids. V shed 6 bases and J shed 5 bases, with 19 bases lying between them. The germline CDR1 and CDR2 sequences are MDHEN and SYDVKM. Here the CDR3 reads CASRATAGSGYGYTF. The CDR3, as DNA: TGTGCCAGCAGAGCGACAGCCGGTTCTGGTTATGGCTACACCTTC.

This clonotype has a count of ten or more. The J gene is TRBJ2-2, the V gene TRBV12-3 or TRBV12-4; no firm D call. Trimming stripped 1 base from V and 1 base from J, with 4 bases between. This CDR3 is built from 14 residues. The DNA of the CDR3 is TGTGCCAGCAGTTTAGATCTGAACACCGGGGAGCTGTTTTTT. Translated, it gives CASSLDLNTGELFF.

This clonotype was counted ten times or more. This chain connects TRBV6-1 to TRBJ1-6; no definite D call. The CDR3 contains 14 residues. V dropped 6 bases and J dropped 10 bases, with 16 bases sitting between them. Germline assignment: CDR1 MNHNS and CDR2 SASEGT. CDR3 amino acids: CASSDPRLQSPLHF. The CDR3 DNA follows: TGTGCCAGCAGCGACCCACGGCTTCAATCACCCCTCCACTTT.

The chain uses TRBV23-1 and TRBJ1-1; D is uncertain. TRBV23-1 is known as an ORF, though its function is uncertain. CDR3 length: 12 amino acids. The V end lost 6 bases, the J end lost 5 bases, and 10 bases lay between the germline ends. CDR3 residues: CASSPRRTEAFF. The CDR3 DNA reads TGCGCCAGCAGCCCCCGAAGAACTGAAGCTTTCTTT.

This clonotype was observed at least ten times. J is TRBJ1-1 and V is TRBV6-1; 7 bases line up with TRBD1. With 0 bases clipped from V and 4 bases from J, the junction kept 5 bases outside the gene matches. Germline V gene data show CDR1 as MNHNS and CDR2 as SASEGT. The CDR3 has 15 amino acids. CDR3 bases: TGTGCCAGCAGTGAAGCCCTACAGGGGATCACTGAAGCTTTCTTT. It specifies CASSEALQGITEAFF.

The chain employs TRBV12-3 or TRBV12-4 and TRBJ1-5; tentative D call: TRBD1 (5 bases). There are 14 residues in the CDR3. Trimming stripped 5 bases from V and 2 bases from J, with 10 bases between. As DNA, the CDR3 is TGTGCCAGCAGTCAGGGCAGGGGCAATCAGCCCCAGCATTTT. Translating gives CASSQGRGNQPQHF.

There are many counts of this clonotype. The V call is TRBV19, the J call TRBJ2-1, with D hard to call. V was clipped by 3 bases and J by 6 bases, with 15 bases between them. The CDR3 runs to 15 residues. Germline values: CDR1 LNHDA, CDR2 SQIVND (reference sequence). CDR3 sequence: CASSIGAVGRNEQFF. CDR3 coding DNA: TGTGCCAGTAGTATTGGCGCGGTAGGTCGCAATGAGCAGTTCTTC.

This clonotype was recorded at least ten times. This rearrangement joins TRBV5-5 to TRBJ2-7, with 12 bases aligning to TRBD2. CDR1 SGHKS and CDR2 YYEKEE come from the germline V gene (reference sequence). After removal of 4 bases from V and 1 base from J, the junction contained 6 bases not matched to a gene. CDR3 length: 16 amino acids. CDR3 region: CASSPRLAGVSYEQYF. The CDR3 DNA is TGTGCCAGCAGCCCCAGACTAGCGGGAGTGTCCTACGAGCAGTACTTC.

Many counts were recorded for this clonotype. The chain combines TRBV7-2 with TRBJ1-2; D gene uncertain. CDR3 size: 14 residues. Trimming stripped 1 base from V and 7 bases from J, with 13 bases between. The V gene's germline CDR1 is SGHTA and CDR2 FQGNSA. Written as DNA, the CDR3 is TGTGCCAGCAGCTTAGACTGGGGTGCAGCTGGCTACACCTTC. It is translated as CASSLDWGAAGYTF.

This clonotype was seen many times. The chain recombines TRBV28 with TRBJ1-1; D is unresolved. This CDR3 spans 11 amino acids. The germline V and J ends were trimmed by 3 bases and 6 bases, with 5 bases remaining between them. Germline lookup yields CDR1 MDHEN and CDR2 SYDVKM. This CDR3 is CASSLSSEAFF. In DNA form, the CDR3 reads TGTGCCAGCAGTTTGTCTTCTGAAGCTTTCTTT.

This clonotype was picked up many times. V and J are TRBV4-1 and TRBJ2-1; D unclear. Trimming pared 0 bases from V and 4 bases from J, leaving 7 bases between. CDR3 length: 14 amino acids. Germline loops: CDR1 MGHRA, CDR2 YSYEKL. CDR3 sequence (DNA): TGCGCCAGCAGCCAAGATAAGGATTACAATGAGCAGTTCTTC. This encodes CASSQDKDYNEQFF.

With regard to this clonotype: A much larger clone lies one base from this, so it may be a read error. The chain uses TRBV20-1 and TRBJ2-1; D possibly uses TRBD1 or TRBD2 (5 bases each). There are 16 residues in the CDR3. Trimming left V 6 bases short and J 6 bases short, with 24 bases between. Germline V CDR1 and CDR2: DFQATT, SNEGSKA (reference sequence). The CDR3 DNA sequence: TGCAGTGCCAATACGGGGCTACTCGGTTCCCCCAATGAGCAGTTCTTC. This codes for CSANTGLLGSPNEQFF.

This clonotype was seen repeatedly, ten times or more. The chain has TRBV5-6 and TRBJ1-1; D unresolved. The CDR3 extends over 13 amino acids. Germline lookup yields CDR1 SGHDT and CDR2 YYEEEE. Trimming removed 0 bases at V and 5 bases at J, with 8 bases between. The CDR3 spells CASSLASGTEAFF. CDR3 coding DNA: TGTGCCAGCAGCTTGGCCTCTGGAACTGAAGCTTTCTTT.

This clonotype was found a few times. This may stem from a read error, because a much larger clone lies one nucleotide away. This chain connects TRBV20-1 to TRBJ2-1; D call uncertain. V lost 0 bases to trimming and J lost 8 bases, with 14 bases between them. The CDR3 has 14 amino acids. Germline V CDR1 and CDR2: DFQATT, SNEGSKA (reference sequence). CDR3 residues: CSARDKTEADEQFF. The DNA of the CDR3 is TGCAGTGCTAGAGATAAAACAGAGGCTGATGAGCAGTTCTTC.

In its sample, this clonotype was seen many times. This chain joins TRBV6-1 and TRBJ1-1, with a weak D call TRBD1 (5 bases). The CDR3 loop spans 14 amino acids. CDR1 is MNHNS, CDR2 SASEGT, per germline. Trimming left V 4 bases short and J 5 bases short, with 14 bases between. CDR3 nucleotides: TGTGCCAGCAGTGTTGAGGAATGGGGGACTGAAGCTTTCTTT. Translating gives CASSVEEWGTEAFF.